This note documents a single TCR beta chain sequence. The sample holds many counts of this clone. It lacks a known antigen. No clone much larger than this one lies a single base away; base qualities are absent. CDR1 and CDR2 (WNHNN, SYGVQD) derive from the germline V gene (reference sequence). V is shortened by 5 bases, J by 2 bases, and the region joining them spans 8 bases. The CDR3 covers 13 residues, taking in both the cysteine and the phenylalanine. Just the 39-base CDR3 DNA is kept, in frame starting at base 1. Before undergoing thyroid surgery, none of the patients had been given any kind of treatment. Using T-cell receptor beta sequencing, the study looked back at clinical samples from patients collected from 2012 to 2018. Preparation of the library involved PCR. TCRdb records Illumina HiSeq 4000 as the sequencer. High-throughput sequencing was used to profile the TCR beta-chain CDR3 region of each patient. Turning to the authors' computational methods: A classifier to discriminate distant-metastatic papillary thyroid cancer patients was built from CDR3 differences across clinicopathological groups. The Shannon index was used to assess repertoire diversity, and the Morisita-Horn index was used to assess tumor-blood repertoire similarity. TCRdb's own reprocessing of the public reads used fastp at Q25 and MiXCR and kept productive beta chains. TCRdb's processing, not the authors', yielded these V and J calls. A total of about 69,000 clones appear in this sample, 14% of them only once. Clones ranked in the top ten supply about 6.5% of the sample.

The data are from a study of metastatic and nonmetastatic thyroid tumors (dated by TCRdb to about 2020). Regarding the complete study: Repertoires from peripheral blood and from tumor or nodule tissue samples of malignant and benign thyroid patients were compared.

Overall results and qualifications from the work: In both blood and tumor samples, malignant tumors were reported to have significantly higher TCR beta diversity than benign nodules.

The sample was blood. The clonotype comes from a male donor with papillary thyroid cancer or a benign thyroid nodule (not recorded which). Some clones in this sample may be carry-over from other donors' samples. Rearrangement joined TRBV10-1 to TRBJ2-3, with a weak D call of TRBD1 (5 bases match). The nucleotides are TGCGCCAGCAGTAGACAGCTCACAGATACGCAGTATTTT. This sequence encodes CASSRQLTDTQYF.